Below are 4 T cell receptor beta chains sequenced from a single sample in a study of T-cell memory formation after mild COVID-19. TCRdb reprocessed the 5' RACE reads via MiXCR and lists one record per CDR3 protein. The sample lists 350,000 to 450,000 distinct CDR3 sequences, around an eighth occurring once. The sample comprised PBMCs or a T cell subset sorted from them (not recorded which). The receptors derive from a man between 18 and 35 years old who had mild COVID-19 (a few samples of this study predate the infection). Cell type and time point are not known.

In its sample, this clonotype was seen many times. The chain couples TRBV7-9 to TRBJ2-1; D gene ambiguous. CDR1 and CDR2 from the germline V gene are SEHNR and FQNEAQ (reference sequence). The CDR3 sequence is 13 residues long. V was clipped by 5 bases and J by 7 bases, with 12 bases between them. The CDR3: CASSPNHGNEQFF. The CDR3 nucleotides are TGTGCCAGCAGCCCAAATCATGGGAATGAGCAGTTCTTC.

This clonotype has at least ten counts. The chain combines TRBV29-1 with TRBJ1-1, with D unclear. From germline, CDR1 is SQVTM and CDR2 ANQGSEA. The CDR3 is 13 residues long. V gave up 2 bases and J gave up 5 bases, with 12 bases separating them. DNA of the CDR3: TGCAGCGTTGAACTAGGGCGCGGAACTGAAGCTTTCTTT. It specifies CSVELGRGTEAFF.

This clonotype has just a few counts. This rearrangement joins TRBV5-5 to TRBJ2-2; 13 bases are shared with TRBD2. Germline V lookup: CDR1 SGHKS, CDR2 YYEKEE (reference sequence). V dropped 2 bases and J dropped 8; count of bases not matched to a gene: 9. The CDR3 loop spans 17 amino acids. As DNA, the CDR3 is TGTGCCAGCAGCTTTCGCCGACTAGCGGGGGGATCAGGGGAGCTGTTTTTT. Protein product: CASSFRRLAGGSGELFF.

This clonotype was observed a few times. V usage is TRBV4-1 and J usage is TRBJ1-4, with D maybe TRBD1 (6 bases). The CDR3 spans 16 residues. Trimming left V 2 bases short and J 0 bases short, with 10 bases between. Germline V gives CDR1 MGHRA, CDR2 YSYEKL. CDR3 DNA sequence: TGCGCCAGCAGCCAATATAGGGGGTCAACTAATGAAAAACTGTTTTTT. Amino acids: CASSQYRGSTNEKLFF.